The rows below give T cell receptor beta chains drawn from one sample of a study of PD-1 blockade in classical Hodgkin lymphoma. Using immunoSEQ multiplex PCR, the repertoire was profiled, and TCRdb retains in-frame clones only, with some absent. The table lists some 100,000 clones, 80% to 95% of them singletons. The sample here was peripheral blood mononuclear cells (PBMCs), taken at baseline. The receptors were sampled from a human donor with classical Hodgkin lymphoma. The CDR3 runs from the conserved cysteine through the conserved F or W. Fields, in order: V gene, J gene, clone size, D gene, CDR3 DNA, CDR3 protein. D genes are given only for firm matches. Clone size is given for some rows only: seen once, a few or many times, or a class if the clone is expanded.

>TRBV5-1|TRBJ2-7|.|TRBD1
TGCGCCAGCAGCCCACAAACAGGGGTGGCCTACGAGCAGTACTTC
CASSPQTGVAYEQYF
>TRBV2|TRBJ1-5|.|TRBD1
TGTGCCAGCAGTGATTTTGGCAGGGGGCTCAATCAGCCCCAGCATTTT
CASSDFGRGLNQPQHF
>TRBV4-1|TRBJ2-1|.|TRBD1
TGCGCCAGCAGCCCTTGGACAGGGAAGAACAATGAGCAGTTCTTC
CASSPWTGKNNEQFF
>TRBV7-9|TRBJ2-1|.|.
TGTGCCAGCAGCTTAGTTTCTTTAGCGGCCAATGAGCAGTTCTTC
CASSLVSLAANEQFF
>TRBV9|TRBJ1-4|.|.
TGTGCCAGCAGCCCCCCAGGACGGCAAGATGAAAAACTGTTTTTT
CASSPPGRQDEKLFF
>TRBV28|TRBJ1-4|.|.
TGTGCCAGCAGTTTCCCTCCAACAGTTGGGAAGCTGTTTTTT
CASSFPPTVGKLFF
>TRBV5-1|TRBJ1-4|once|TRBD1
TGCGCCAGCAGCTTGGAGACAGGGCGTGAAAAACTGTTTTTT
CASSLETGREKLFF
>TRBV6-5|TRBJ2-3|once|.
TGTGCCAGCAGTTACGGAGGAAGCACAGATACGCAGTATTTT
CASSYGGSTDTQYF
>TRBV7-9|TRBJ2-7|.|.
TGTGCCAGCAGCTCGCCGTCGGGGGTGAACTACGAGCAGTACTTC
CASSSPSGVNYEQYF
>TRBV27|TRBJ2-3|.|TRBD2
TGTGCCAGCAGCGGCGTCGTTGGTTGGACTAGCGGGAGTTTCGGCACAGATACGCAGTATTTT
CASSGVVGWTSGSFGTDTQYF
>TRBV5-1|TRBJ1-4|.|.
TGCGCCAGCCGCCTCGGGCCTAATGAAAAACTGTTTTTT
CASRLGPNEKLFF
>TRBV30|TRBJ2-1|.|.
TGTGCCTGGAGTCCTTCCTACAATGAGCAGTTCTTC
CAWSPSYNEQFF
>TRBV5-6|TRBJ1-3|.|.
TGTGCCAGCAGCCCGGGGCAAAACTCTGGAAACACCATATATTTT
CASSPGQNSGNTIYF
>TRBV25-1|TRBJ2-1|once|TRBD1
TGTGCCAGCAGTACGGACAGGTGGGACCCCGAGCAGTTCTTC
CASSTDRWDPEQFF
>TRBV27|TRBJ2-6|.|.
TGTGCCAGCAGTTTAAGGCCCGTCTTAGACTCTGGGGCCAACGTCCTGACTTTC
CASSLRPVLDSGANVLTF
>TRBV6-6|TRBJ2-7|.|TRBD1
TGTGCCAGCAGCCCCGGGACAGTCTACGAGCAGTACTTC
CASSPGTVYEQYF
>TRBV11-3|TRBJ2-3|.|TRBD1
TGTGCCAGCAGCTTGACAGGGGGAGATACGCAGTATTTT
CASSLTGGDTQYF
>TRBV10-2|TRBJ2-3|.|.
TGCGCCAGCAGTGACCTCGGACTCACAGATACGCAGTATTTT
CASSDLGLTDTQYF
>TRBV4-1|TRBJ2-7|.|TRBD1
TGCGCCAGCAGCCAAGATCGGTTGGGACAGGGTTGGTACGAGCAGTACTTC
CASSQDRLGQGWYEQYF
>TRBV7-6|TRBJ1-1|.|.
TGTGCCAGCAGCTTATCCTTTTCGGCCAGGGCAGCTGAAGCTTTCTTT
CASSLSFSARAAEAFF
>TRBV11-3|TRBJ2-6|.|.
TGTGCCAGCAGCGGGGGGTTCGACTCTGGGGCCAACGTCCTGACTTTC
CASSGGFDSGANVLTF
>TRBV5-1|TRBJ1-1|.|TRBD1
TGCGCCAGCAGCTCTCAGGGGGCTAGGACTGAAGCTTTCTTT
CASSSQGARTEAFF
>TRBV6-5|TRBJ2-7|.|.
TGTGCCAGCAGTCTGGGACTCCCCTACGAGCAGTACTTC
CASSLGLPYEQYF
>TRBV6-5|TRBJ2-7|.|TRBD2
TGTGCCAGCAGTTCAACTAGCGGGATCTCCTACGAGCAGTACTTC
CASSSTSGISYEQYF
>TRBV30|TRBJ2-5|.|.
TGTGCCTGGGGGGCAGGGAGACTGGCAGAGACCCAGTACTTC
CAWGAGRLAETQYF
>TRBV19|TRBJ1-1|few|.
TGTGCCAGTAGTATAGATCTTCAGGGGCGGGCTTTCTTT
CASSIDLQGRAFF
>TRBV6-5|TRBJ1-2|.|TRBD1
TGTGCCAGCGGTGTGGACAGGGGGCGTCCTGGCTACACCTTC
CASGVDRGRPGYTF
>TRBV6-6|TRBJ2-5|.|TRBD1
TGTGCCAGCAGAAACAGAGGACAGGGTATAGAGACCCAGTACTTC
CASRNRGQGIETQYF
>TRBV2|TRBJ1-2|.|.
TGTGCCAGCAGAGGGAGGGGTGGGGTTAACTATGGCTACACCTTC
CASRGRGGVNYGYTF
>TRBV28|TRBJ1-3|.|.
TGTGCCTCGGGAAGCTCTGGAAACACCATATATTTT
CASGSSGNTIYF
>TRBV10-3|TRBJ1-2|.|TRBD1
TGTGCCATCAGTGAGGACAGGGTCTTCTATGGCTACACCTTC
CAISEDRVFYGYTF
>TRBV28|TRBJ1-3|.|.
TGTGCCAGCAGTTTAAACCCGGGGACCGTTAGGGACACCATATATTTT
CASSLNPGTVRDTIYF
>TRBV30|TRBJ2-5|.|.
TGTGCCTGGAATCTAGGGCAAGAGACCCAGTACTTC
CAWNLGQETQYF